The present T cell receptor (beta chain) was sequenced within a study of tissue T cells after allogeneic stem cell transplantation (dated by TCRdb to 2022 to 2024). Turning to the overall study: When multiple samples of a tissue existed, pathologist review of H&E sections prioritized samples with histologically apparent lymphocytes for sequencing. Using research autopsies of patients with and without GVHD, plus mouse models of GVHD, the study profiled TCR beta repertoires across many tissues. The human arm was a prospective observational study without blinding or randomization.

The meaning of the sample's time point label: human tissue collected at research (rapid) autopsy. Three non-HCT comparator patients with other cancers, having at least five GI tract samples and no known GI disease at death, were selected retrospectively. After a median post-mortem interval of around 10 hours, the autopsy tissues collected included GI sites spanning esophagus to rectum, along with liver, skin and lymphoid organs including spleen. Each autopsy specimen was cut in two, with one portion flash-frozen in liquid nitrogen and the remainder formalin-fixed, and the outer muscle layers of GI specimens were removed. Genomic DNA was extracted from frozen tissues using the Mag-Bind Blood & Tissue DNA HDQ 96 Kit on a Chemagic 360 or the DNeasy Blood & Tissue Kit. Extracted DNA was further purified with the Genomic DNA Clean & Concentrator-25 kit because of concern about red blood cell contamination.

Comment on this clone: Its antigen has not been determined. Per-base quality was not reported, and no clone a single base away is much larger than it.

V and J lose 3 bases and 1 base, and a span of 9 bases separates them. The germline V gene (reference sequence) supplies CDR1 LNHNV and CDR2 YYDKDF. Reading from cysteine to phenylalanine, the CDR3 counts 14 amino acids. Only the CDR3 DNA stays, 42 bases, in frame from base 1. The method was the immunoSEQ multiplex PCR assay. Adaptive Biotechnologies performed the TCRbeta CDR3 sequencing at survey depth and reported CDR3 sequences, V/J genes, productive frequency and template counts. Amplification of TCR beta CDR3 regions was performed from genomic DNA rather than from RNA. The paper's processing steps were these. Pairwise repertoire overlap between tissues was quantified with Jensen-Shannon divergence, where 1 means complete divergence and 0 identical. Tissues were grouped by single-linkage agglomerative hierarchical clustering of pairwise JSD values, and the clustering results were shown as dendrograms. GLIPH2 was run on all patient samples with simulation_depth 1000, kmer_min_depth 3 and cdr3_length_cutoff 8, and groups with more than two unique CDR3s were retained. A standardized tissue-overlap score was generated by extrapolating Jaccard GLIPH-group overlap across patients to a standard repertoire size of 1000 clones. Linear mixed-effect models, with tissue as a fixed effect and individual as a random effect, were used to test how diversity related to clinical or experimental variables. Not all clones reach the TCRdb copy of this immuneACCESS table, which keeps in-frame sequences only. Checked studies attribute under half of the gap to unresolved V genes and leave the rest unexplained. The DNA gave D and trimming, while V, J and clone size come from that table. This sample is represented by around 9,100 clones; just over 55% of them were singletons. Under 20% of the sample belongs to the ten largest clones.

Study-wide conclusions, independent of this receptor: Not many T cell clones showed up in more than one patient, yet clustering based on motifs uncovered repertoire signatures that were shared across patients in a tissue-specific way. In both patients and mice, T cells from blood and spleen picked up only a limited part of the TCR repertoire that was detected in tissues. The study did not establish which tissue TCRs were alloreactive or antigen-specific, and some clones may have been host cells that persisted. Blood samples were not available from the non-GVHD comparator patients. A small and clinically heterogeneous patient cohort was studied, and sampling depth was acknowledged as a limitation. Within patients, how anatomically similar the tissues were was a key factor in shaping TCR repertoire composition, regardless of disease or transplant status.

The sequence came from an older female donor with lung cancer. This chain joins TRBV15 to TRBJ1-2; the D region possibly corresponds to TRBD1 (5 bases align). Here the sequenced sample was tissue from the jejunum, taken at autopsy. The CDR3 region reads CATSRRDGNYGYTF. The bases read TGTGCCACCAGCAGGCGGGACGGTAACTATGGCTACACCTTC.